The 27 T cell receptor beta chains given below trace back to one sample, sequenced in a study of graft-versus-host responses after intestinal transplantation. The data were produced by immunoSEQ multiplex PCR, yet TCRdb's version contains in-frame clones alone and is incomplete. The sample records about 64,000 clones, 80% to 95% being singletons. The starting material was bone marrow, obtained around 730 days after intestinal transplantation. These receptor sequences come from a human patient who received an intestinal transplant, so some T cells may come from the graft donor.

The chain joins TRBV2 to TRBJ2-2; 9 positions match TRBD1. The CDR3 covers 16 residues. V was pared by 5 bases and J by 6 bases, with 10 bases of the junction left unmatched. Germline CDR1 reads SNHLY; CDR2 reads FYNNEI. The CDR3 spells CASSQWDRVLAGELFF. Here the CDR3 DNA reads TGTGCCAGCAGTCAATGGGACAGGGTATTGGCCGGGGAGCTGTTTTTT.

The CDR3 loop is CASTESGGAPHEQFF. In DNA form, the CDR3 reads TGCGCCAGCACCGAAAGCGGGGGGGCGCCCCATGAGCAGTTCTTC. The V call is TRBV5-1, the J call TRBJ2-1, with 10 bases identical to TRBD2. This CDR3 spans 15 amino acids. J was trimmed by 8 bases and V by 6 bases; bases with no gene match: 11. Germline V gene lookup returns CDR1 SGHRS and CDR2 YFSETQ.

This chain connects TRBV11-1 to TRBJ2-5, with a weak D call TRBD1 (6 bases). Trimming shortened V by 6 bases and J by 0 bases, and 14 bases separated the two germline ends. The CDR3 has 15 amino acids. The germline V gene has CDR1 SGHAT and CDR2 FQDESV (reference sequence). CDR3: CASSGPGQNQETQYF. Here the CDR3 DNA reads TGTGCCAGCAGTGGCCCCGGACAGAACCAAGAGACCCAGTACTTC.

This clone has a single count. The rearrangement joins TRBV7-5 to TRBJ2-3. TRBV7-5 is designated a pseudogene. The CDR3 extends over 13 amino acids. This CDR3 reads CASSLWGTDTQYF. CDR3 in DNA: TGTGCCAGCAGCTTGTGGGGGACCGATACGCAGTATTTT.

The chain combines TRBV6-7 with TRBJ2-7, with TRBD1 as a possible D gene (6 bases). TRBV6-7 is an ORF, and what it does is uncertain. CDR3 length equals 13 residues. V was pared by 6 bases and J by 4 bases, with 13 bases between. The CDR3 coding sequence is TGTGCCAGCAGCCTCGGGACACCTTACGAGCAGTACTTC. Its protein product is CASSLGTPYEQYF.

This clone was counted a single time. The chain recombines TRBV4-1 with TRBJ1-2; D might be TRBD1 (5 bases). This CDR3 has 18 amino acids. Looked up from germline, CDR1 is MGHRA and CDR2 is YSYEKL. Between the trimmed V and J ends, which lost 1 base and 0 bases, there was a span of 18 bases. CDR3 loop: CASSQVPGPQPSNYGYTF. The CDR3 bases are TGCGCCAGCAGCCAAGTCCCGGGGCCTCAGCCATCTAACTATGGCTACACCTTC.

V gene TRBV6-5 combines with J gene TRBJ1-1, with D maybe TRBD1 (6 bases). Deletions cut 8 bases from V and 0 bases from J, with 10 bases between. This CDR3 spans 13 amino acids. The germline gives CDR1 MNHEY, CDR2 SVGAGI. This chain's CDR3 is CASEDRMNTEAFF. CDR3 nucleotide sequence: TGTGCCAGCGAGGACAGAATGAACACTGAAGCTTTCTTT.

The V call is TRBV5-1, the J call TRBJ2-3; perhaps TRBD2 as D (7 bases). CDR3 length: 15 residues. V lost 3 bases, J lost 4 bases, and 15 bases lay in between. The V gene's germline CDR1 is SGHRS and CDR2 YFSETQ. The CDR3 nucleotides read TGCGCCAGCAGCTGGGAGGGACAACGGGCAGATACGCAGTATTTT. Protein: CASSWEGQRADTQYF. Looking up the rest from reference TRBV5-1 and TRBJ2-3 gives the full variable domain: KAGVTQTPRYLIKTRGQQVTLSCSPISGHRSVSWYQQTPGQGLQFLFEYFSETQRNKGNFPGRFSGRQFSNSRSEMNVSTLELGDSALYLCASSWEGQRADTQYFGPGTRLTVL.

The chain joins TRBV6-5 to TRBJ2-2; 7 bases match TRBD1. Germline CDR1 MNHEY, CDR2 SVGAGI. This CDR3 is built from 16 residues. After removal of 2 bases from V and 0 bases from J, the junction contained 3 bases not matched to a gene. Written as DNA, the CDR3 is TGTGCCAGCAGTTACAACAGGGGCGCGAACACCGGGGAGCTGTTTTTT. Translation: CASSYNRGANTGELFF.

This clone came up once. The CDR3 loop reads CASSPTGGHEQFF. As DNA, the CDR3 is TGTGCCAGCAGCCCGACAGGGGGCCATGAGCAGTTCTTC. The genes are TRBV7-9 and TRBJ2-1; 10 bases align to TRBD1. Looked up from germline, CDR1 is SEHNR and CDR2 is FQNEAQ (reference sequence). The CDR3 is 13 residues long. V shed 5 bases, J shed 8 bases, and the junction held 3 bases outside the gene matches.

The chain carries TRBV11-3 and TRBJ1-2; 7 bases fit TRBD1. The CDR3 has 13 amino acids. The V gene's germline CDR1 is SGHNT and CDR2 YENEEA. V was clipped by 0 bases and J by 7 bases; unmatched bases: 2. The CDR3 DNA is TGTGCCAGCAGCTTAGACAGGGGGTCTGGCTACACCTTC. Amino acids: CASSLDRGSGYTF.

The count of this clone is one. The chain combines TRBV30 with TRBJ1-2; tentatively, D is TRBD1 (5 bases). Looked up from germline, CDR1 is GTSNPN and CDR2 is SVGIG (reference sequence). The germline V and J ends were trimmed by 4 bases and 0 bases, with 9 bases remaining between them. This CDR3 comprises 13 residues. The CDR3 DNA is TGTGCCTGGACACAGGAAGCTAACTATGGCTACACCTTC. Translating it yields CAWTQEANYGYTF.

The chain has TRBV27 and TRBJ2-5; 8 bases are a match to TRBD2. This CDR3 has 15 residues. The trim removed 8 bases at V and 5 bases at J, leaving 13 bases unmatched. CDR1 is MNHEY, CDR2 SMNVEV, per germline (reference sequence). In DNA form, the CDR3 reads TGTGCCAGCGGTACAATCGGGGGGGCCCAGGAGACCCAGTACTTC. It specifies CASGTIGGAQETQYF.

The chain carries TRBV27 and TRBJ1-6; D call uncertain. This CDR3 is 13 amino acids long. Germline CDR1 is MNHEY and CDR2 is SMNVEV (reference sequence). V was cut by 7 bases and J by 5 bases, with 9 bases left in between. The DNA for the CDR3 is TGTGCCAGCATAGGGCCCCATAATTCACCCCTCCACTTT. Protein: CASIGPHNSPLHF.

The chain carries TRBV27 and TRBJ1-2, with D tentatively TRBD1 (5 bases). Trimming cost V 0 bases and J 5 bases, with 10 bases left between them. Germline V CDR1 and CDR2: MNHEY, SMNVEV (reference sequence). This CDR3 is 14 amino acids long. CDR3 nucleotide sequence: TGTGCCAGCAGTTTATCGTGGGGGGGGTATGGCTACACCTTC. It encodes CASSLSWGGYGYTF.

The sample holds one count of this clone. The rearrangement uses TRBV7-2 and TRBJ2-3; possibly TRBD1 or TRBD2 for D (6 bases each). CDR3 length: 16 amino acids. The V gene lost 2 bases and the J gene lost 0 bases, with 12 bases spanning the gap. Germline values: CDR1 SGHTA, CDR2 FQGNSA. CDR3 nucleotide sequence: TGTGCCAGCAGCTTAAGGCTAGGGGGGAGCACAGATACGCAGTATTTT. Encoded protein: CASSLRLGGSTDTQYF. Complete variable domain (other parts from reference TRBV7-2 and TRBJ2-3): GAGVSQSPSNKVTEKGKDVELRCDPISGHTALYWYRQSLGQGLEFLIYFQGNSAPDKSGLPSDRFSAERTGGSVSTLTIQRTQQEDSAVYLCASSLRLGGSTDTQYFGPGTRLTVL.

V and J are TRBV11-2 and TRBJ2-7; D ambiguous. Germline values: CDR1 SGHAT, CDR2 FQNNGV. This CDR3 has 13 amino acids. V dropped 5 bases and J dropped 0 bases, with 8 bases sitting between them. DNA of the CDR3: TGTGCCAGCAGCCCGCCGAGCTCCTACGAGCAGTACTTC. Protein product: CASSPPSSYEQYF.

Details on this clone: One junction end does not reproduce the germline sequence, and a read error may be involved. The chain is built from TRBV4-1 and TRBJ1-2; no definite D call. The CDR3 runs to 15 residues. CDR1 and CDR2 (germline): MGHRA, YSYEKL. CDR3 in DNA: TGCGTCAGCAGCCAAGCCCTATTATCCGAGGTTGGCTACACCTTC. Its translation: CVSSQALLSEVGYTF.

The chain carries TRBV5-6 and TRBJ2-7; TRBD2 aligns across 10 bases. Germline CDR1 SGHDT, CDR2 YYEEEE. This CDR3 is built from 17 residues. V trimming: 4 bases; J trimming: 4 bases; junction bases outside the gene matches: 14. CDR3 DNA: TGTGCCAGCAGCAACCCCCCAAGCGGGAGGGCCTCATACGAGCAGTACTTC. It specifies CASSNPPSGRASYEQYF.

The chain carries TRBV28 and TRBJ1-4, with TRBD1 as a possible D gene (5 bases). This CDR3 comprises 13 residues. The V end lost 10 bases, the J end lost 1 base, and 10 bases lay between the germline ends. Germline V CDR1 and CDR2: MDHEN, SYDVKM. The CDR3 sequence is CATLRGTNEKLFF. Written as DNA, the CDR3 is TGTGCCACCCTAAGGGGAACTAATGAAAAACTGTTTTTT.

This clone appeared once. The V and J genes are TRBV10-1 and TRBJ2-7; 11 bases line up with TRBD2. The length of the CDR3 is 17 residues. Unmatched junction bases numbered 14, after V lost 6 bases and J lost 4 bases. Germline loops: CDR1 WNHNN, CDR2 SYGVQD (reference sequence). CDR3 in DNA: TGCGCCAGCAGGGTACCTAGCGGGAGGACCAAAAAATACGAGCAGTACTTC. Its protein is CASRVPSGRTKKYEQYF.

The CDR3 loop is CASSHRTGGPLDTEAFF. The CDR3 DNA reads as TGCGCCAGCAGTCACCGAACAGGGGGCCCGCTAGACACTGAAGCTTTCTTT. The chain links TRBV23-1 to TRBJ1-1; 9 positions match TRBD1. TRBV23-1 is classed as an ORF, of uncertain function. This CDR3 spans 17 amino acids. The ends lost 3 bases at V and 3 bases at J; junction bases unmatched: 11.

The chain has TRBV9 and TRBJ2-1; D uncertain. The CDR3 consists of 13 residues. Germline CDR1 is SGDLS and CDR2 is YYNGEE. V lost 3 bases, J lost 0 bases, and 4 bases lay in between. In nucleotides, the CDR3 is TGTGCCAGCAGCGCGACCTCCTACAATGAGCAGTTCTTC. This sequence encodes CASSATSYNEQFF.

The chain has TRBV10-3 and TRBJ2-7, with 8 bases matching TRBD2. The CDR3 consists of 15 residues. Germline V gives CDR1 ENHRY, CDR2 SYGVKD. V lost 10 bases to trimming and J lost 2 bases; unmatched junction nucleotides: 13. The CDR3 region is CANSNTSGPAYEQYF. CDR3 bases: TGTGCCAACTCCAATACTAGCGGTCCTGCCTACGAGCAGTACTTC.

This chain uses TRBV5-1 with TRBJ2-2; D is undetermined. V lost 4 bases, J lost 6 bases, and 7 bases lay in between. This CDR3 comprises 12 residues. The germline CDR1 and CDR2 sequences are SGHRS and YFSETQ. CDR3 sequence (DNA): TGCGCCAGCAGCCCGGACGCCGGGGAGCTGTTTTTT. Translating it yields CASSPDAGELFF. Together with reference TRBV5-1 and TRBJ2-2, the CDR3 gives the full variable domain: KAGVTQTPRYLIKTRGQQVTLSCSPISGHRSVSWYQQTPGQGLQFLFEYFSETQRNKGNFPGRFSGRQFSNSRSEMNVSTLELGDSALYLCASSPDAGELFFGEGSRLTVL.

This chain links TRBV9 with TRBJ2-5; D remains unclear. CDR1 and CDR2 from the germline V gene are SGDLS and YYNGEE. V was clipped by 3 bases and J by 2 bases, with 8 bases between them. The CDR3 loop spans 13 amino acids. CDR3: CASSAADQETQYF. In DNA, the CDR3 is TGTGCCAGCAGCGCGGCGGATCAAGAGACCCAGTACTTC.

CDR3 nucleotide sequence: TGTGCCAGCAGCTCAGAAACCGGGGAGCTGTTTTTT. Translating it yields CASSSETGELFF. The J gene is TRBJ2-2, the V gene TRBV7-9, with unresolved D. This CDR3 is 12 amino acids long. V was shortened by 4 bases and J by 5 bases, with 5 bases between the two germline ends. The V gene's germline CDR1 is SEHNR and CDR2 FQNEAQ (reference sequence). Variable domain in full (rest from reference TRBV7-9 and TRBJ2-2): DTGVSQNPRHKITKRGQNVTFRCDPISEHNRLYWYRQTLGQGPEFLTYFQNEAQLEKSRLLSDRFSAERPKGSFSTLEIQRTEQGDSAMYLCASSSETGELFFGEGSRLTVL.